Listed here are 29 T cell receptor beta chains from one sample, sequenced in a study of naive and memory T cell subsets. The beta constant-region primer was an equimolar mix of two oligonucleotides covering TRBC1 and TRBC2. Nested alpha and beta constant-region primers with the SP2 primer drove four PCR rounds on ligated cDNA. A single record per CDR3 protein comes from TCRdb applying MiXCR to the UMI-ligation and nested PCR reads. The data show about 120,000 distinct CDR3 sequences, with 35% to 45% seen just once and approximately 0.9% held by the top ten. The material sequenced was central memory CD4+ T cells from blood. All receptors come from a human donor in good health.

This chain joins TRBV3-1 and TRBJ2-3, with 9 bases lining up with TRBD2. Germline V CDR1 and CDR2: LGHDT, YNNKEL (reference sequence). J lost 4 bases, V lost 4 bases, and 9 bases had no gene match. The CDR3 runs to 16 residues. This CDR3 is CASSRSGRGGPDTQYF. The CDR3 bases are TGTGCCAGCAGCCGTAGCGGGAGAGGGGGCCCAGATACGCAGTATTTT.

This clonotype was found a few times. CDR3 DNA sequence: TGCAGCGCTGGACAGGGGGGAGCCTACGAGCAGTACTTC. Its protein product is CSAGQGGAYEQYF. This rearrangement joins TRBV29-1 to TRBJ2-7, with 10 nucleotides matching TRBD1. From germline, CDR1 is SQVTM and CDR2 ANQGSEA. CDR3 length: 13 residues. V shed 7 bases, J shed 2 bases, and the junction held 5 bases outside the gene matches.

The chain couples TRBV27 to TRBJ1-5; D possibly corresponds to TRBD1 (5 bases). Trimming left V 7 bases short and J 5 bases short, with 12 bases between. In germline, CDR1 is MNHEY, CDR2 SMNVEV (reference sequence). The CDR3 sequence is 13 residues long. The CDR3 loop is CASTAGTDQPQHF. The CDR3 DNA is TGTGCCAGCACAGCAGGGACTGATCAGCCCCAGCATTTT.

The chain joins TRBV9 to TRBJ2-1; D tentatively reads TRBD1 or TRBD2 (5 bases each). Germline CDR1 reads SGDLS; CDR2 reads YYNGEE. Trimming pared 2 bases from V and 2 bases from J, leaving 11 bases between. The CDR3 runs to 15 residues. The CDR3 nucleotides are TGTGCCAGCAGCGTCCGGGACCAGCCCTACAATGAGCAGTTCTTC. Translation gives CASSVRDQPYNEQFF. The complete variable domain, with remaining parts taken from reference TRBV9 and TRBJ2-1, reads DSGVTQTPKHLITATGQRVTLRCSPRSGDLSVYWYQQSLDQGLQFLIQYYNGEERAKGNILERFSAQQFPDLHSELNLSSLELGDSALYFCASSVRDQPYNEQFFGPGTRLTVL.

The chain recombines TRBV3-1 with TRBJ2-2; no firm D call. V was pared by 4 bases and J by 4 bases, with 10 bases between. CDR3 length: 14 residues. Germline loops: CDR1 LGHDT, CDR2 YNNKEL (reference sequence). DNA for the CDR3: TGTGCCAGCAGCCCAGGAGCCATCACCGGGGAGCTGTTTTTT. Translation: CASSPGAITGELFF.

In this sample, this clonotype turned up a few times. V gene TRBV28 combines with J gene TRBJ2-5; D remains unclear. Trimming left V 8 bases short and J 4 bases short, with 5 bases between. Germline V CDR1 and CDR2: MDHEN, SYDVKM. The CDR3 totals 10 residues. CDR3 region: CASLGETQYF. The CDR3 bases are TGTGCCAGCTTGGGAGAGACCCAGTACTTC.

The V call is TRBV11-2, the J call TRBJ2-1, with D hard to call. The ends were cut back, 5 bases at V and 8 bases at J, with 13 bases in the middle. This CDR3 is built from 13 residues. Germline CDR1 is SGHAT and CDR2 is FQNNGV. CDR3 in DNA: TGTGCCAGCAGCAACCGCTTCGGGTATGAGCAGTTCTTC. Translated, it gives CASSNRFGYEQFF. The full variable domain, in which reference TRBV11-2 and TRBJ2-1 provide the parts outside the CDR3, is EAGVAQSPRYKIIEKRQSVAFWCNPISGHATLYWYQQILGQGPKLLIQFQNNGVVDDSQLPKDRFSAERLKGVDSTLKIQPAKLEDSAVYLCASSNRFGYEQFFGPGTRLTVL.

This clonotype was detected ten times or more. The chain recombines TRBV27 with TRBJ2-4, with 7 positions matching TRBD2. The CDR3 covers 14 residues. CDR1 is MNHEY and CDR2 is SMNVEV in the germline V gene (reference sequence). V lost 6 bases and J lost 2; bases outside the gene matches: 4. The CDR3, as DNA: TGTGCCAGCAGGGTGGGGGGGACCAAAAACATTCAGTACTTC. It translates to CASRVGGTKNIQYF.

This clonotype was observed a handful of times. The chain joins TRBV29-1 to TRBJ2-4; D is perhaps TRBD1 (5 bases). Germline assignment: CDR1 SQVTM and CDR2 ANQGSEA. This CDR3 has 11 residues. Between the trimmed V and J ends, which lost 6 bases and 9 bases, there was a span of 12 bases. CDR3 bases: TGCAGCGTCCAACAGGACCTCATTCAGTACTTC. Translating it yields CSVQQDLIQYF.

The chain is built from TRBV7-8 and TRBJ2-3; 7 bases agree with TRBD2. The CDR3 sequence is 15 residues long. V gave up 1 base and J gave up 9 bases; unmatched junction bases: 10. CDR1 SGHVS and CDR2 FQNEAQ come from the germline V gene. The CDR3 DNA sequence: TGTGCCAGCAGCTTAGATGGCGGGAGAGCCAGGACGCAGTATTTT. This translates into CASSLDGGRARTQYF.

The J gene is TRBJ2-3, the V gene TRBV7-8, with unresolved D. V dropped 2 bases and J dropped 0 bases, with 12 bases sitting between them. The CDR3 spans 16 residues. Germline V gene sequence: CDR1 SGHVS, CDR2 FQNEAQ. The DNA for the CDR3 is TGTGCCAGCAGCTTACAATCTACGTCTAGCACAGATACGCAGTATTTT. This encodes CASSLQSTSSTDTQYF.

The J gene is TRBJ2-7, the V gene TRBV20-1, with 11 bases matching TRBD1. Trimming took 6 bases from V and 2 from J; bases not matched to a gene: 3. CDR1 and CDR2 (germline): DFQATT, SNEGSKA (reference sequence). This CDR3 spans 13 amino acids. The CDR3 loop is CSALGQGAYEQYF. As DNA, the CDR3 is TGCAGTGCCTTGGGACAGGGGGCCTACGAGCAGTACTTC.

This clonotype was detected a few times. CDR3 in amino acids: CASSFPDGQAFSGNEQFF. In nucleotides, the CDR3 is TGTGCCAGCAGCTTCCCCGACGGACAGGCCTTTTCAGGCAATGAGCAGTTCTTC. V is TRBV7-2 and J is TRBJ2-1; 7 bases are shared with TRBD1. Per germline, CDR1 SGHTA and CDR2 FQGNSA. The V segment lost 3 bases and the J segment 6 bases; nucleotides outside the gene matches: 17. The CDR3 length is 18 residues.

This clonotype is a singleton in its sample. The chain combines TRBV20-1 with TRBJ1-1; D is uncertain. Germline V CDR1 and CDR2: DFQATT, SNEGSKA (reference sequence). The germline V and J ends were trimmed by 2 bases and 2 bases, with 9 bases remaining between them. The CDR3 runs 13 residues. CDR3 DNA: TGCAGTGCTAGAACCCCAACAAACACTGAAGCTTTCTTT. It yields the protein CSARTPTNTEAFF.

The chain combines TRBV4-1 with TRBJ2-3; the match to TRBD1 covers 10 bases. The ends lost 3 bases at V and 4 bases at J; junction bases unmatched: 1. Germline V gene data show CDR1 as MGHRA and CDR2 as YSYEKL. The length of the CDR3 is 14 residues. The CDR3 here is CASSQGTGADTQYF. CDR3 nucleotides: TGCGCCAGCAGCCAGGGGACAGGGGCAGATACGCAGTATTTT.

The chain couples TRBV5-4 to TRBJ1-4, with D uncertain. Looked up from germline, CDR1 is SGHNT and CDR2 is YYREEE (reference sequence). There are 13 residues in the CDR3. V lost 0 bases and J lost 5, with 5 bases in between. Here the CDR3 reads CASSLEKNEKLFF. DNA for the CDR3: TGTGCCAGCAGCTTGGAGAAAAATGAAAAACTGTTTTTT.

The chain carries TRBV4-1 and TRBJ1-4, with D maybe TRBD1 (6 bases). Germline-derived CDR1 and CDR2 are MGHRA and YSYEKL. The CDR3 has 13 residues. Trimming shortened V by 2 bases and J by 12 bases, and 13 bases separated the two germline ends. The CDR3: CASSQWYREELFF. Here the CDR3 DNA reads TGCGCCAGCAGCCAATGGTACAGGGAGGAACTGTTTTTT.

Many counts were recorded for this clonotype. The V call is TRBV5-1, the J call TRBJ2-5, with D uncertain. CDR1 and CDR2 (germline): SGHRS, YFSETQ. Trimming shortened V by 0 bases and J by 2 bases, and 8 bases separated the two germline ends. CDR3 length: 14 amino acids. Written as DNA, the CDR3 is TGCGCCAGCAGCTTGGAAACCATTCAAGAGACCCAGTACTTC. Protein product: CASSLETIQETQYF. Variable domain in full (rest from reference TRBV5-1 and TRBJ2-5): KAGVTQTPRYLIKTRGQQVTLSCSPISGHRSVSWYQQTPGQGLQFLFEYFSETQRNKGNFPGRFSGRQFSNSRSEMNVSTLELGDSALYLCASSLETIQETQYFGPGTRLLVL.

At least ten counts were recorded for this clonotype. Here the CDR3 DNA reads TGCGCCAGCAGCCTCCGGACAGGGCTAGGTCAGCCCCAGCATTTT. Its translation is CASSLRTGLGQPQHF. The genes are TRBV4-1 and TRBJ1-5; 8 bases are shared with TRBD1. Trimming cost V 4 bases and J 6 bases; bases outside gene matches: 8. The germline gives CDR1 MGHRA, CDR2 YSYEKL. There are 15 residues in the CDR3.

The chain is built from TRBV6-2 or TRBV6-3 and TRBJ2-7; D is perhaps TRBD2 (5 bases). V lost 11 bases, J lost 4 bases, and 21 bases lay in between. The CDR3 runs to 14 residues. Germline V gene data show CDR1 as MNHEY and CDR2 as SVGEGT. In nucleotides, the CDR3 is TGTGCCGGAACTGAAGACTATCCGAATTACGAGCAGTACTTC. This gives the protein CAGTEDYPNYEQYF.

V and J are TRBV7-3 and TRBJ2-2; unclear D gene. Trimming stripped 5 bases from V and 0 bases from J, with 16 bases between. The CDR3 length is 17 residues. The germline V gene encodes CDR1 SGHTA and CDR2 FQGTGA. CDR3 loop: CASSPRAATTNTGELFF. The DNA for the CDR3 is TGTGCCAGCAGCCCACGCGCCGCGACAACGAACACCGGGGAGCTGTTTTTT.

This chain links TRBV28 with TRBJ2-1; the D gene is possibly TRBD2 (5 bases). Germline CDR1 reads MDHEN; CDR2 reads SYDVKM. V was shortened by 6 bases and J by 0 bases, with 21 bases between the two germline ends. This CDR3 region has 18 residues. DNA for the CDR3: TGTGCCAGCAGCTTGCCCTCGCTCCGGGGATTCTCCTACAATGAGCAGTTCTTC. Residues: CASSLPSLRGFSYNEQFF. Supplemented by reference TRBV28 and TRBJ2-1, the full variable domain reads DVKVTQSSRYLVKRTGEKVFLECVQDMDHENMFWYRQDPGLGLRLIYFSYDVKMKEKGDIPEGYSVSREKKERFSLILESASTNQTSMYLCASSLPSLRGFSYNEQFFGPGTRLTVL.

The chain couples TRBV2 to TRBJ2-7, with TRBD1 as a possible D gene (5 bases). The V gene's germline CDR1 is SNHLY and CDR2 FYNNEI. The CDR3 loop spans 15 amino acids. V dropped 1 base and J dropped 6 bases, with 16 bases sitting between them. The CDR3 coding sequence is TGTGCCAGCAGTGAAGAAAGGCCCGGACAAAGCGAGCAGTACTTC. The encoded protein is CASSEERPGQSEQYF.

The rearrangement joins TRBV20-1 to TRBJ2-5; no clear D gene. Trimming cost V 3 bases and J 5 bases, with 7 bases left between them. The CDR3 loop spans 11 amino acids. Germline CDR1 is DFQATT and CDR2 is SNEGSKA (reference sequence). The CDR3 bases are TGCAGTGCTAGTATGGGGGAGACCCAGTACTTC. Protein product: CSASMGETQYF.

This clonotype occurred a few times. The chain combines TRBV20-1 with TRBJ2-7; TRBD1 aligns across 8 bases. CDR1 and CDR2 from the germline V gene are DFQATT and SNEGSKA (reference sequence). The junction had 3 bases not matched to a gene; V was cut back by 3 bases and J by 2 bases. This CDR3 is 13 amino acids long. The CDR3 spells CSASRDRTYEQYF. CDR3 DNA sequence: TGCAGTGCTAGCCGGGACAGGACCTACGAGCAGTACTTC.

The V call is TRBV20-1, the J call TRBJ1-3, with D maybe TRBD1 (5 bases). Trimming pared 7 bases from V and 4 bases from J, leaving 14 bases between. The CDR3 consists of 13 residues. The germline V gene has CDR1 DFQATT and CDR2 SNEGSKA (reference sequence). The CDR3 nucleotides are TGCAGTGGGCAGGGCTTGGCAGGAAACACCATATATTTT. This encodes CSGQGLAGNTIYF.

This clonotype was seen ten or more times. The chain employs TRBV28 and TRBJ1-6; no clear D gene. The CDR3 is 14 residues long. With 2 bases removed from V and 7 bases from J, the gap between germline ends came to 9 bases. Germline loops: CDR1 MDHEN, CDR2 SYDVKM. CDR3: CASSLRAANSPLHF. The CDR3 region has the DNA TGTGCCAGCAGTTTAAGAGCAGCAAATTCACCCCTCCACTTT.

This chain connects TRBV5-1 to TRBJ1-6; a weak D match, TRBD1 (6 bases). The CDR3 loop spans 14 amino acids. V lost 0 bases, J lost 7 bases, and 8 bases lay in between. Germline assignment: CDR1 SGHRS and CDR2 YFSETQ. The CDR3 reads CASSLGGGNSPLHF. The CDR3 DNA reads TGCGCCAGCAGCTTGGGAGGGGGGAATTCACCCCTCCACTTT.

The V and J genes are TRBV12-3 or TRBV12-4 and TRBJ2-7; no firm D call. V lost 4 bases to trimming and J lost 6 bases, with 13 bases between them. The CDR3 is made up of 13 amino acids. The CDR3 is CASSSNFLGEQYF. The CDR3 coding sequence is TGTGCCAGCAGTTCCAATTTTTTGGGCGAGCAGTACTTC.